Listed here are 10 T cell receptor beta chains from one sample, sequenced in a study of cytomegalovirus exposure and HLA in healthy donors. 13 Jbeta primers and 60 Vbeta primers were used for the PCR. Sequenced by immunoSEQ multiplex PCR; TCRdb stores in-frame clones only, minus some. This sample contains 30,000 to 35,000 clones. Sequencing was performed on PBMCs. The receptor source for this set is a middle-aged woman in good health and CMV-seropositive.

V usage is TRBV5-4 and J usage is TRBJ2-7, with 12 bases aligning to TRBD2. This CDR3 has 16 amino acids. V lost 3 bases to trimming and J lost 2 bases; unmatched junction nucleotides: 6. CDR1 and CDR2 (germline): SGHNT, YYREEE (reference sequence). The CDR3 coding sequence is TGTGCCAGCAGCTCATATCTAGCGGGAGGGCCCTACGAGCAGTACTTC. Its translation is CASSSYLAGGPYEQYF. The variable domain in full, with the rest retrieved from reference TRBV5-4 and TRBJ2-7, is ETGVTQSPTHLIKTRGQQVTLRCSSQSGHNTVSWYQQALGQGPQFIFQYYREEENGRGNFPPRFSGLQFPNYSSELNVNALELDDSALYLCASSSYLAGGPYEQYFGPGTRLTVT.

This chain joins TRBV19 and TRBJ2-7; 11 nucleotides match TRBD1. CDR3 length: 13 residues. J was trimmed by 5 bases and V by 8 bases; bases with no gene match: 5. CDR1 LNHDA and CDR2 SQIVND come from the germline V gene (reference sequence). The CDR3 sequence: CASSGTGGNEQYF. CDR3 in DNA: TGTGCCAGTTCCGGGACAGGGGGAAACGAGCAGTACTTC. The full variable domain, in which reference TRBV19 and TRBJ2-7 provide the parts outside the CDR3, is DGGITQSPKYLFRKEGQNVTLSCEQNLNHDAMYWYRQDPGQGLRLIYYSQIVNDFQKGDIAEGYSVSREKKESFPLTVTSAQKNPTAFYLCASSGTGGNEQYFGPGTRLTVT.

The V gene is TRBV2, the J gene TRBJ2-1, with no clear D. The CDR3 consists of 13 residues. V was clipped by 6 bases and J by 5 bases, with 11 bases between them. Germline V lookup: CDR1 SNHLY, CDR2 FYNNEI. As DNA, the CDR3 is TGTGCCAGCAGGGAAACCAGGAACAATGAGCAGTTCTTC. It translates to CASRETRNNEQFF.

CDR3 DNA: TGCAGCGTGGAAACAGGATACAATGAGCAGTTCTTC. Translating gives CSVETGYNEQFF. The J gene is TRBJ2-1, the V gene TRBV29-1, with a possible D match to TRBD1 (5 bases). Trimming stripped 6 bases from V and 4 bases from J, with 10 bases between. The germline CDR1 and CDR2 sequences are SQVTM and ANQGSEA. The CDR3 is made up of 12 amino acids.

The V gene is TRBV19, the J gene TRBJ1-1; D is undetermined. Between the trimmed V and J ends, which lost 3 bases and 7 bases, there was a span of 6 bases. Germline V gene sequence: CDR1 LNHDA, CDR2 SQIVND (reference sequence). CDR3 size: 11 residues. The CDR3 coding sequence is TGTGCCAGTAGTATCTACAGTGAAGCTTTCTTT. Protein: CASSIYSEAFF.

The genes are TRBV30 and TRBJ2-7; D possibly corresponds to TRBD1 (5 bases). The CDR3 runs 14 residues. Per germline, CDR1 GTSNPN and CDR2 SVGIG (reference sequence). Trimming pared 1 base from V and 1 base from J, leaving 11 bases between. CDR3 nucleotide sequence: TGTGCCTGGAGTGAAGGGGTCGGATCCTACGAGCAGTACTTC. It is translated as CAWSEGVGSYEQYF.

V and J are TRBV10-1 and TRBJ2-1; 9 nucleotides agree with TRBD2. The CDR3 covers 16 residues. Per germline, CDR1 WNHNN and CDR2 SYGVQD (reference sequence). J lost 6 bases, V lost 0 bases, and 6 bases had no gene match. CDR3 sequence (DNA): TGCGCCAGCAGTGAGTCAGGGTTACTAGCGGGCAATGAGCAGTTCTTC. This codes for CASSESGLLAGNEQFF.

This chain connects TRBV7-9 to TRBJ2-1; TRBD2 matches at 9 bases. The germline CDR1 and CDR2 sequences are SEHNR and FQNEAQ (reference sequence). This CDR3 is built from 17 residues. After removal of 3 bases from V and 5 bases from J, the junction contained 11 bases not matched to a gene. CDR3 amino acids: CASSFPGGGGSDNEQFF. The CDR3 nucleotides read TGTGCCAGCAGCTTCCCCGGCGGGGGGGGTAGCGACAATGAGCAGTTCTTC. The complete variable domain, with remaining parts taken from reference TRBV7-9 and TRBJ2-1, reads DTGVSQNPRHKITKRGQNVTFRCDPISEHNRLYWYRQTLGQGPEFLTYFQNEAQLEKSRLLSDRFSAERPKGSFSTLEIQRTEQGDSAMYLCASSFPGGGGSDNEQFFGPGTRLTVL.

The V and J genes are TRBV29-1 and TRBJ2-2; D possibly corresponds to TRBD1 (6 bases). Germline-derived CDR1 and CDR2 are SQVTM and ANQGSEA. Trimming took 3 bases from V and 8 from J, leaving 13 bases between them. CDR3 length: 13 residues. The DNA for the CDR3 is TGCAGCGTTGAGGACAGTGGGGTGGGGGAGCTGTTTTTT. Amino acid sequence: CSVEDSGVGELFF.

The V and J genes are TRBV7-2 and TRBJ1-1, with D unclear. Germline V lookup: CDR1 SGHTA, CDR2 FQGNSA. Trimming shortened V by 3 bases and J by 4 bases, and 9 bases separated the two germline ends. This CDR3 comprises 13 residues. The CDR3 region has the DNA TGTGCCAGCAGCTTTAGTGTCACCACTGAAGCTTTCTTT. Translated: CASSFSVTTEAFF. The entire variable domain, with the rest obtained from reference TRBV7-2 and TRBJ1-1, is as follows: GAGVSQSPSNKVTEKGKDVELRCDPISGHTALYWYRQSLGQGLEFLIYFQGNSAPDKSGLPSDRFSAERTGGSVSTLTIQRTQQEDSAVYLCASSFSVTTEAFFGQGTRLTVV.